This TCR beta chain was recovered during a study of blood T cell repertoires in COVID-19. This table comes from immunoSEQ multiplex PCR, and its TCRdb copy is limited to in-frame clones, with some not included. Found here are roughly 65,000 clones, 80% to 95% of them singletons; the top ten hold 2.5% to 3%. The germline gives CDR1 ENHRY, CDR2 SYGVKD. The CDR3 length is 13 residues. Between the trimmed V and J ends, which lost 3 bases and 1 base, there was a span of 6 bases. V usage is TRBV10-3 and J usage is TRBJ1-1, with D perhaps TRBD1 (5 bases). Sequenced: peripheral blood. This clonotype was obtained from a man between 65 and 80 years old with active COVID-19. The CDR3 loop is CAISDGQNTEAFF. The CDR3 DNA reads TGTGCCATCAGTGACGGACAGAACACTGAAGCTTTCTTT.